The 23 T cell receptor beta chains listed next were all sequenced from one sample in a study of identical twins (dated by TCRdb to about 2016). Library method: 5' RACE. Sequencing took place on an Illumina HiSeq 2000. Using fastp at Q25 and MiXCR, TCRdb reprocessed the public reads and kept productive beta chains. Every CDR3 protein is listed once, alongside the most common genes and DNA of its rows. This sample comprises about 700,000 distinct CDR3 sequences, approximately 6% of them detected only once. Approximately 2% of the sample is in the top ten clones. Sequenced input: naive T cells sorted from blood. Per the publication, the cell subset or site label means: cells isolated with a human naive T-cell isolation kit. Source of these receptors: a man between 18 and 35 years old in good health.

This clonotype occurred a few times. DNA for the CDR3: TGTGCCACCAGTGATTTGGTCCTAGCGGGCGCCTACGAGCAGTACTTC. Protein: CATSDLVLAGAYEQYF. The rearrangement joins TRBV24-1 to TRBJ2-7; TRBD2 agrees at 8 bases. The V gene's germline CDR1 is KGHDR and CDR2 SFDVKD. The V and J ends lost 0 bases and 2 bases, in that order; junction bases with no gene match: 5. The CDR3 contains 16 residues.

This clonotype was recorded a few times. The chain links TRBV7-9 to TRBJ2-1; 8 nucleotides align to TRBD2. Germline V CDR1 and CDR2: SEHNR, FQNEAQ (reference sequence). J was trimmed by 9 bases and V by 7 bases; bases with no gene match: 14. This CDR3 is 15 amino acids long. In nucleotides, the CDR3 is TGTGCCAGCACCCCCCGGGGGCAGCGGGAGCCTGAGCAGTTCTTC. Translation gives CASTPRGQREPEQFF.

This clonotype was counted many times. The chain carries TRBV7-2 and TRBJ2-5; D is ambiguous. There are 14 residues in the CDR3. The V end lost 3 bases, the J end lost 0 bases, and 8 bases lay between the germline ends. Germline V lookup: CDR1 SGHTA, CDR2 FQGNSA. The CDR3 bases are TGTGCCAGCAGCTTGATGAGGAACCAAGAGACCCAGTACTTC. The encoded protein is CASSLMRNQETQYF.

This clonotype was seen more than once but under ten times. The gene calls are TRBV20-1 and TRBJ1-1, with a tentative D call TRBD1 (5 bases). With 5 bases removed from V and 12 bases from J, the gap between germline ends came to 19 bases. This CDR3 region has 12 residues. Germline V CDR1 and CDR2: DFQATT, SNEGSKA (reference sequence). In DNA form, the CDR3 reads TGCAGTGCTTGGAGCGGGGGACGGAAAACTTTCTTT. Its translation is CSAWSGGRKTFF.

This clonotype was recorded many times. The chain uses TRBV29-1 and TRBJ2-2; 8 bases line up with TRBD2. CDR3 length: 14 amino acids. Germline V gene data show CDR1 as SQVTM and CDR2 as ANQGSEA. The J segment lost 3 bases and the V segment lost 6 bases, leaving 6 bases of the junction unmatched. The CDR3 sequence: CSVAGTRDTGELFF. For the CDR3, the DNA is TGCAGCGTGGCCGGGACTAGGGACACCGGGGAGCTGTTTTTT.

CDR3 sequence (DNA): TGTGCCAGCAGTTTCAGGGGGTATTTCTATGGCTACACCTTC. It is translated as CASSFRGYFYGYTF. The J gene is TRBJ1-2, the V gene TRBV28, with TRBD1 matching over 7 bases. This CDR3 contains 14 residues. Germline CDR1 MDHEN, CDR2 SYDVKM. J lost 4 bases, V lost 3 bases, and 5 bases had no gene match.

The chain uses TRBV12-3 or TRBV12-4 and TRBJ2-5; the match to TRBD1 covers 7 bases. Germline trimming cut 5 bases from V and 3 bases from J; bases unmatched to any gene: 3. The length of the CDR3 is 13 residues. In nucleotides, the CDR3 is TGTGCCAGCAGTCACACAGGGGAAGAGACCCAGTACTTC. This codes for CASSHTGEETQYF.

This clonotype showed up many times. J is TRBJ2-2 and V is TRBV27; D is uncertain. Germline CDR1 MNHEY, CDR2 SMNVEV (reference sequence). The CDR3 has 15 residues. V shed 6 bases and J shed 0 bases, with 11 bases lying between them. CDR3 sequence (DNA): TGTGCCAGCAGCCTGACAACCGCGAACACCGGGGAGCTGTTTTTT. Its translation: CASSLTTANTGELFF.

In its sample, this clonotype was seen many times. This chain connects TRBV6-2 or TRBV6-3 to TRBJ2-1; 9 bases match TRBD2. The CDR3 has 13 amino acids. J was trimmed by 10 bases and V by 1 base; bases with no gene match: 2. Germline V gene sequence: CDR1 MNHEY, CDR2 SVGEGT. CDR3 DNA: TGTGCCAGCAGTTACTGGGCGGGAGGGGAGCAGTTCTTC. This translates into CASSYWAGGEQFF.

This clonotype appeared many times. This chain uses TRBV15 with TRBJ2-3; 12 bases map to TRBD2. With V trimmed by 1 base and J by 1 base, 0 bases remained unmatched. The CDR3 spans 16 residues. Germline V CDR1 and CDR2: LNHNV, YYDKDF (reference sequence). The CDR3: CATSRGLAGGTDTQYF. For the CDR3, the DNA is TGTGCCACCAGCAGAGGACTAGCGGGGGGCACAGATACGCAGTATTTT.

In its sample, this clonotype was seen a few times. The chain couples TRBV11-2 to TRBJ2-1; D is possibly TRBD2 (5 bases). The V and J ends lost 2 bases and 6 bases respectively, with 23 bases between them. There are 18 residues in the CDR3. Per germline, CDR1 SGHAT and CDR2 FQNNGV. CDR3 DNA: TGTGCCAGCAGCTTAATGAGTGAGGGCCTCACCCGGGGCAATGAGCAGTTCTTC. This gives the protein CASSLMSEGLTRGNEQFF.

There are many counts of this clonotype. The CDR3 nucleotides are TGCAGTGCTCTCAAGGCAGATACGCAGTATTTT. It codes for CSALKADTQYF. This sequence joins TRBV20-1 and TRBJ2-3; D remains unclear. With 5 bases removed from V and 4 bases from J, the gap between germline ends came to 7 bases. Germline values: CDR1 DFQATT, CDR2 SNEGSKA (reference sequence). The CDR3 is 11 residues long.

Concerning this clonotype: It may be a read error: a sequence one base away is much more abundant. V is TRBV14 and J is TRBJ2-4; the D gene is possibly TRBD2 (6 bases). Trimming pared 5 bases from V and 3 bases from J, leaving 20 bases between. The germline V gene encodes CDR1 SGHDN and CDR2 FVKESK. The CDR3 is 17 residues long. CDR3 in amino acids: CASSMRVWGDGKNIQYF. The DNA of the CDR3 is TGTGCCAGCAGCATGCGTGTGTGGGGGGACGGCAAAAACATTCAGTACTTC.

Regarding this clonotype: Possible read error: a much larger clone is one base away. The CDR3 carries no conserved terminal phenylalanine or tryptophan, so it likely arises from a read error. The chain is built from TRBV11-2 and TRBJ2-2; D gene unclear. The CDR3 consists of 16 residues. The germline V gene encodes CDR1 SGHAT and CDR2 FQNNGV. Trimming took off 1 base at V and 4 bases at J, with 13 bases between the two ends. The CDR3 region is CASSLASWVPTGELFL. CDR3 DNA sequence: TGTGCCAGCAGCTTAGCGAGCTGGGTGCCCACCGGGGAGCTGTTTCTT.

This clonotype came up many times. This chain connects TRBV27 to TRBJ2-1, with D tentatively TRBD2 (7 bases). The CDR3 loop spans 16 amino acids. Germline lookup yields CDR1 MNHEY and CDR2 SMNVEV (reference sequence). Trimming took off 6 bases at V and 7 bases at J, with 22 bases between the two ends. This chain's CDR3 is CASRHQGGDTGNEQFF. The CDR3 DNA reads TGTGCCAGCAGACACCAAGGGGGGGATACGGGAAATGAGCAGTTCTTC.

The sample holds many counts of this clonotype. The J gene is TRBJ2-5, the V gene TRBV20-1; D not resolved. The V gene lost 4 bases and the J gene lost 5 bases, with 11 bases spanning the gap. This CDR3 contains 12 residues. The V gene's germline CDR1 is DFQATT and CDR2 SNEGSKA (reference sequence). In nucleotides, the CDR3 is TGCAGTGCTACCGACCCCCTGGAGACCCAGTACTTC. Encoded protein: CSATDPLETQYF.

This clonotype was found many times. The rearrangement joins TRBV28 to TRBJ2-7; 9 bases align to TRBD1. Losses at the gene ends were 2 bases for V and 9 bases for J; bases not matched to a gene: 11. CDR1 and CDR2 from the germline V gene are MDHEN and SYDVKM. This CDR3 comprises 15 residues. The CDR3 region is CASSLRTGAPVGQYF. CDR3 in DNA: TGTGCCAGCAGTTTACGGACAGGGGCCCCGGTCGGGCAGTACTTC.

The chain recombines TRBV7-2 with TRBJ2-3; 11 bases line up with TRBD2. V trimming: 4 bases; J trimming: 2 bases; junction bases outside the gene matches: 8. Germline CDR1 reads SGHTA; CDR2 reads FQGNSA. The CDR3 is made up of 17 amino acids. CDR3 protein: CASSSTLAGGPTDTQYF. The CDR3 DNA reads as TGTGCCAGCAGCTCCACCCTAGCGGGAGGACCCACAGATACGCAGTATTTT.

This chain uses TRBV7-2 with TRBJ2-4; D unresolved. The CDR3 covers 14 residues. The germline V gene encodes CDR1 SGHTA and CDR2 FQGNSA. Trimming left V 5 bases short and J 6 bases short, with 14 bases between. CDR3 sequence: CASSPPPSGNIQYF. The CDR3 DNA sequence: TGTGCCAGCAGCCCGCCCCCCTCGGGAAACATTCAGTACTTC.

This clonotype was picked up many times. The chain links TRBV10-3 to TRBJ2-5, with unresolved D. Germline CDR1 is ENHRY and CDR2 is SYGVKD. Trimming pared 3 bases from V and 6 bases from J, leaving 5 bases between. The CDR3 covers 11 residues. CDR3 bases: TGTGCCATCAGTGATCTGAAGACCCAGTACTTC. Translated, it gives CAISDLKTQYF.

The rearrangement links TRBV6-1 to TRBJ2-7; D might be TRBD2 (5 bases). Germline CDR1 is MNHNS and CDR2 is SASEGT. CDR3 length equals 13 residues. Trimming pared 8 bases from V and 1 base from J, leaving 12 bases between. The CDR3 DNA follows: TGTGCCAGCGGACTCGGAGAGTCCTACGAGCAGTACTTC. Protein sequence: CASGLGESYEQYF.

This clonotype was found a few times. This chain joins TRBV10-3 and TRBJ1-3, with unresolved D. Germline V gene lookup returns CDR1 ENHRY and CDR2 SYGVKD. The CDR3 is made up of 16 amino acids. V lost 0 bases and J 1 base, leaving 10 bases between the germline ends. CDR3 DNA sequence: TGTGCCATCAGTGAGTCTCTCGAATTGTCTGGAAACACCATATATTTT. This sequence encodes CAISESLELSGNTIYF.

V is TRBV2 and J is TRBJ1-5, with 8 bases lining up with TRBD1. The CDR3 loop spans 14 amino acids. Unmatched junction bases numbered 7, after V lost 3 bases and J lost 9 bases. Germline V gene data show CDR1 as SNHLY and CDR2 as FYNNEI. The CDR3 region has the DNA TGTGCCAGCAGTGACGGGGGACAGGTGTGGCCCCAGCATTTT. Encoded protein: CASSDGGQVWPQHF.